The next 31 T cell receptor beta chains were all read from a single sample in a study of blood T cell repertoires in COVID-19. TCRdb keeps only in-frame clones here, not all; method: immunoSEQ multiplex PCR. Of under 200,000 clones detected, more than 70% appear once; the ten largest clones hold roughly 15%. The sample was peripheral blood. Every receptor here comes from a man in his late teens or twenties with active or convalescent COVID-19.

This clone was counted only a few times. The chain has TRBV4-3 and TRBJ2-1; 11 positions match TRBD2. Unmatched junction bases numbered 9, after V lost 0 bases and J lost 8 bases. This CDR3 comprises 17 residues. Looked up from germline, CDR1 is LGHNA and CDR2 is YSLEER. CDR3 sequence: CASSQEVRASGRYEQFF. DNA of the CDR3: TGCGCCAGCAGCCAAGAAGTTAGGGCTAGCGGGAGGTATGAGCAGTTCTTC.

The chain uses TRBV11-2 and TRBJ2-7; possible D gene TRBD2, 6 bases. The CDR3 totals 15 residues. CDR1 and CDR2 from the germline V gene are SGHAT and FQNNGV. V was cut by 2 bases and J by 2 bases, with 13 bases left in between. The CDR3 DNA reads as TGTGCCAGCAGCTTAATGTGGGGGGAGACCTACGAGCAGTACTTC. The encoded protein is CASSLMWGETYEQYF.

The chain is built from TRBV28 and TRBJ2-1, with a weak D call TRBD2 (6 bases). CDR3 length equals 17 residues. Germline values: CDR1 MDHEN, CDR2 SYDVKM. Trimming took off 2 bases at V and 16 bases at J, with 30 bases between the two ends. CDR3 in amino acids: CASSLRSGLSSTRPPFF. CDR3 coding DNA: TGTGCCAGCAGTTTAAGGTCGGGACTGTCTTCCACAAGGCCCCCATTCTTC. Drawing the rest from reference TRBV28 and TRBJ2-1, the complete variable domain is DVKVTQSSRYLVKRTGEKVFLECVQDMDHENMFWYRQDPGLGLRLIYFSYDVKMKEKGDIPEGYSVSREKKERFSLILESASTNQTSMYLCASSLRSGLSSTRPPFFGPGTRLTVL.

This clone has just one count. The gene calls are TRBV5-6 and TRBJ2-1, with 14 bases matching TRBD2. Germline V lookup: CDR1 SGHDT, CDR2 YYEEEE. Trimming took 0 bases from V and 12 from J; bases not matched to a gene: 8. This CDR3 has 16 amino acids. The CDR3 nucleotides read TGTGCCAGCAGCTTGGAGGGAGGGACTAGCGGGGGCAGGCAGTTCTTC. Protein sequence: CASSLEGGTSGGRQFF.

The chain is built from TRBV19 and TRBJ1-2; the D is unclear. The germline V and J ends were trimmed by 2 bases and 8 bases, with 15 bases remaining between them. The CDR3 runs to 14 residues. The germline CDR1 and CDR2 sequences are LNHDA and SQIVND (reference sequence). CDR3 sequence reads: CASSIPPTAVGYTF. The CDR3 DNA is TGTGCCAGTAGTATACCCCCGACGGCGGTCGGCTACACCTTC.

Here the CDR3 DNA reads TGTGCCAGCAGCCGGACTAGCGCGAGCTCCTACGAGCAGTACTTC. Its translation is CASSRTSASSYEQYF. J is TRBJ2-7 and V is TRBV6-6; TRBD2 matches 9 bases. The CDR3 length is 15 residues. Germline trimming cut 6 bases from V and 0 bases from J; bases unmatched to any gene: 6. Germline values: CDR1 MNHNY, CDR2 SVGAGI (reference sequence).

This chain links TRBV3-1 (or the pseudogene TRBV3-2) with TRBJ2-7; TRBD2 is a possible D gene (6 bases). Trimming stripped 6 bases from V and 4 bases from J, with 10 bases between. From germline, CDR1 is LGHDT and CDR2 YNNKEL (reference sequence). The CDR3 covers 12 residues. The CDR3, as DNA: TGTGCCAGCAGTGGGGGGAATTACGAGCAGTACTTC. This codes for CASSGGNYEQYF.

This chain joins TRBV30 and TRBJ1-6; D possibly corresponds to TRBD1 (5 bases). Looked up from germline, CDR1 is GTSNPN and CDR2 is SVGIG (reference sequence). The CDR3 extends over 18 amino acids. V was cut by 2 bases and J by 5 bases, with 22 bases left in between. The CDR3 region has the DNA TGTGCCTGGAGTAGGAGGGGACCGCTCACTACTAATAATTCACCCCTCCACTTT. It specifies CAWSRRGPLTTNNSPLHF.

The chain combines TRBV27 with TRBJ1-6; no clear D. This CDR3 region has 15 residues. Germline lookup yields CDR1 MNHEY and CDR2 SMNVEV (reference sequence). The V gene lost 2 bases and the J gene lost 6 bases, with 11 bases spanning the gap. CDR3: CASSLVRRGNSPLHF. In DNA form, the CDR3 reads TGTGCCAGCAGTTTAGTTCGTCGGGGTAATTCACCCCTCCACTTT.

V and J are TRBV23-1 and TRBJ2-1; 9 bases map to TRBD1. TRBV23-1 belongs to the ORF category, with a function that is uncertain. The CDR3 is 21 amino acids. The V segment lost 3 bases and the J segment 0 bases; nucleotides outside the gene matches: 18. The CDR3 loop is CASSHLYAGTGSEGSYNEQFF. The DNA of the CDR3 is TGCGCCAGCAGTCACCTCTATGCAGGGACAGGGTCGGAGGGCTCCTACAATGAGCAGTTCTTC.

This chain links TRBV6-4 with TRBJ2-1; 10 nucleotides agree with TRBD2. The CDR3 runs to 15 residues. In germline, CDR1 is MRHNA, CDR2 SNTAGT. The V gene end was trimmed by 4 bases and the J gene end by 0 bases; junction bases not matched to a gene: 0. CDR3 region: CASSGTSGSYNEQFF. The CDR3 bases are TGTGCCAGCAGTGGGACTAGCGGCTCCTACAATGAGCAGTTCTTC.

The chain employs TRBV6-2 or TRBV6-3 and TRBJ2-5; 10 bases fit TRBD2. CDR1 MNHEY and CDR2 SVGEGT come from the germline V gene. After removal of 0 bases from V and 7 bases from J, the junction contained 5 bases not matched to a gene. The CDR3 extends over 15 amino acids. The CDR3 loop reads CASSYSGTSVGTQYF. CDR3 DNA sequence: TGTGCCAGCAGTTACTCCGGGACTAGCGTAGGGACCCAGTACTTC.

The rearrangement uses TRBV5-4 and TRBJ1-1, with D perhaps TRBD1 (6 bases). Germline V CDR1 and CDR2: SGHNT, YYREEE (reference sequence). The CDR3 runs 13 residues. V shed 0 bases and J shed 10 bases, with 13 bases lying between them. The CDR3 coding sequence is TGTGCCAGCAGCTTGGCGGGAACACAGGGAGCTTTCTTT. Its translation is CASSLAGTQGAFF.

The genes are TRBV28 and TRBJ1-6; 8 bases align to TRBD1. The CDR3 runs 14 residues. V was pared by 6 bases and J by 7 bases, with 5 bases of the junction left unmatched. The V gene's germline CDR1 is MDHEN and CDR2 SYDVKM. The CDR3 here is CASRPGGANSPLHF. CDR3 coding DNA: TGTGCCAGCAGACCAGGGGGCGCAAATTCACCCCTCCACTTT.

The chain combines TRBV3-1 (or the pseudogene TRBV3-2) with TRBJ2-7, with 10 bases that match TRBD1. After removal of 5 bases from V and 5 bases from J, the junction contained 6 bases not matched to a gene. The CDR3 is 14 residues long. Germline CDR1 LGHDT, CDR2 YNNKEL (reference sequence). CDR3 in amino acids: CASSAGTGVDEQYF. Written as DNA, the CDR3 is TGTGCCAGCAGCGCCGGGACAGGGGTAGACGAGCAGTACTTC.

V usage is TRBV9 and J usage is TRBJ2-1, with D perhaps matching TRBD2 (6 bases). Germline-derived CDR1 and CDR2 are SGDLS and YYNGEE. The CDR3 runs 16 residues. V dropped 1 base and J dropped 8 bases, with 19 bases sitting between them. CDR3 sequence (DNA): TGTGCCAGCAGCGTATGGGGGGACCGGAGGTTGGATGAGCAGTTCTTC. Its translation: CASSVWGDRRLDEQFF.

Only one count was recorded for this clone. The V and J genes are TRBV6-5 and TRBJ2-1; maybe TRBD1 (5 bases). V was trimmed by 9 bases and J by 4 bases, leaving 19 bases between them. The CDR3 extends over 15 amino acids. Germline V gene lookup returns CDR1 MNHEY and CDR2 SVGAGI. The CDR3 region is CASTGQSNLYNEQFF. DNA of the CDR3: TGTGCCAGTACCGGACAATCAAACCTTTACAATGAGCAGTTCTTC.

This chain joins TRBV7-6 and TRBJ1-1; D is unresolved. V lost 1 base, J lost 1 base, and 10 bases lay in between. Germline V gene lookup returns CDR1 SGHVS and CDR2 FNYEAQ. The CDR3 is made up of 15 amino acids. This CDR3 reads CASSLVTGRNTEAFF. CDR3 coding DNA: TGTGCCAGCAGCTTAGTGACGGGTAGGAACACTGAAGCTTTCTTT.

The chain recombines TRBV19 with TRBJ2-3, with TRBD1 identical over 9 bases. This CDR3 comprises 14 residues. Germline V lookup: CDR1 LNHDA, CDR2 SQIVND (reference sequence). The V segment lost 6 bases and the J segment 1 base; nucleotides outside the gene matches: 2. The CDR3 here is CASRGDRGTDTQYF. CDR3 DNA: TGTGCCAGTAGGGGGGACAGGGGCACAGATACGCAGTATTTT.

The CDR3 DNA sequence: TGTGCCAGCAGTTATTCAGGTGTCGGCTACGAGCAGTACTTC. Residues: CASSYSGVGYEQYF. This chain uses TRBV6-5 with TRBJ2-7; D uncertain. Germline lookup yields CDR1 MNHEY and CDR2 SVGAGI. This CDR3 has 14 amino acids. Trimming left V 3 bases short and J 3 bases short, with 12 bases between.

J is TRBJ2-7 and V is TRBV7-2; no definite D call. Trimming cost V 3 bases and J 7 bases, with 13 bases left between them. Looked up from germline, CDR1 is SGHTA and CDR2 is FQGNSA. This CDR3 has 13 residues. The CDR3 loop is CASSFLSVSEQYF. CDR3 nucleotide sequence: TGTGCCAGCAGCTTCCTTTCGGTGAGTGAGCAGTACTTC.

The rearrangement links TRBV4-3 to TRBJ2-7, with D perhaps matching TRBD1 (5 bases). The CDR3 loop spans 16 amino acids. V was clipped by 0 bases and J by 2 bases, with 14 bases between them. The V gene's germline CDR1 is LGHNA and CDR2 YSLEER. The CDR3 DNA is TGCGCCAGCAGCCAAGATATGACAGCTGGTACCTACGAGCAGTACTTC. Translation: CASSQDMTAGTYEQYF.

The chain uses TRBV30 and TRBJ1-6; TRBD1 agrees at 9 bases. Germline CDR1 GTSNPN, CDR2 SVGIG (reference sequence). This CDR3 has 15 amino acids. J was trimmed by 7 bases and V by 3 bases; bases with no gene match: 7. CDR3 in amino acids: CAWRPGTGKNSPLHF. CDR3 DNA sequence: TGTGCCTGGAGGCCCGGGACAGGGAAGAATTCACCCCTCCACTTT.

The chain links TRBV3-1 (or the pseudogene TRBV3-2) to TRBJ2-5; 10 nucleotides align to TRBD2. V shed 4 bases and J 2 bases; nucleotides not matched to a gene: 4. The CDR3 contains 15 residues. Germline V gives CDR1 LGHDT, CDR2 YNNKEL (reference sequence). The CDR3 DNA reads TGTGCCAGCAGCCTCGTACTAGCGGGGCAAGAGACCCAGTACTTC. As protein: CASSLVLAGQETQYF.

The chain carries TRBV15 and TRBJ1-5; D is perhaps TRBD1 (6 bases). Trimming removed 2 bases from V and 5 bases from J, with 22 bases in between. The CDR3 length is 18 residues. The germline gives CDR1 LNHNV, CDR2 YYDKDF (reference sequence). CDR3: CATSRSRDTSTSDQPQHF. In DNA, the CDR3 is TGTGCCACCAGCAGATCCCGGGACACCTCAACTTCCGATCAGCCCCAGCATTTT.

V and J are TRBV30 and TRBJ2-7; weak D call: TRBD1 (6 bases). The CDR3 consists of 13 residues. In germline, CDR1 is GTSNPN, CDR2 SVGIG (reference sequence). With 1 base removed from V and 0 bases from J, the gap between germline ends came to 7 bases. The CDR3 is CAWSDRVSYEQYF. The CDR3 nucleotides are TGTGCCTGGAGTGACAGGGTCTCCTACGAGCAGTACTTC.

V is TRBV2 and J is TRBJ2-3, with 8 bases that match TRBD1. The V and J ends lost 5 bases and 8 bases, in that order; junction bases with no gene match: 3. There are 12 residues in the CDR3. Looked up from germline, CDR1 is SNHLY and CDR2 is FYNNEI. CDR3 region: CASSQGARTQYF. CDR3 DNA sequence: TGTGCCAGCAGTCAGGGGGCGCGTACGCAGTATTTT.

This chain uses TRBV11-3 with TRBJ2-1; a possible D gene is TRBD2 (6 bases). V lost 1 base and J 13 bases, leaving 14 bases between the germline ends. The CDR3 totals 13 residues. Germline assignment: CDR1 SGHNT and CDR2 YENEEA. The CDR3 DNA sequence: TGTGCCAGCAGCTTAGTTGGGACTGCGAACCAGTTCTTC. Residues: CASSLVGTANQFF.

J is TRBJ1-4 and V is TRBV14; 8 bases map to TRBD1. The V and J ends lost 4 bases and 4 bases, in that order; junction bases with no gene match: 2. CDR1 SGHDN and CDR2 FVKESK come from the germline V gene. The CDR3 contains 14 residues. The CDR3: CASSLQGVNEKLFF. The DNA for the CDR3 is TGTGCCAGCAGCCTACAGGGGGTTAATGAAAAACTGTTTTTT.

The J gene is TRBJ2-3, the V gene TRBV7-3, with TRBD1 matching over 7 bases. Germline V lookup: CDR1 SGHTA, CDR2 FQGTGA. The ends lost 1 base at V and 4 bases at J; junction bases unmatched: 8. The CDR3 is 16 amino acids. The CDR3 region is CASSLREGAGPDTQYF. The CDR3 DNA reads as TGTGCCAGCAGCTTAAGAGAGGGGGCAGGTCCAGATACGCAGTATTTT.

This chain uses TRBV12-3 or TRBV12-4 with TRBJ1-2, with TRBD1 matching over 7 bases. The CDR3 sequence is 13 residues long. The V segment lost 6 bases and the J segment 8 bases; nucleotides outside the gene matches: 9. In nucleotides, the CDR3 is TGTGCCAGCAGCTACAGGGGTTTCGAAGGCTACACCTTC. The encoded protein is CASSYRGFEGYTF.